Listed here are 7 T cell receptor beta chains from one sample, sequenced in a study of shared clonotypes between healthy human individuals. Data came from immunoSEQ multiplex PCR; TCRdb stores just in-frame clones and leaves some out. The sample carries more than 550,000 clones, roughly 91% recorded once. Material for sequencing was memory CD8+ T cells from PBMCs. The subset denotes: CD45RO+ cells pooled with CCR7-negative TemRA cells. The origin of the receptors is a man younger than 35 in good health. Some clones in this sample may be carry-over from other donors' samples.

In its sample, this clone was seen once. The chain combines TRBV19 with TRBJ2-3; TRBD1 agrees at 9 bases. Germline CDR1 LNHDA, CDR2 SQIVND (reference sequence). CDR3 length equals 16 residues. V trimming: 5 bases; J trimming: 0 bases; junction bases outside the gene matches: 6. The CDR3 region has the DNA TGTGCCAGTAGTGTCGGGACAGGGTCTAGCACAGATACGCAGTATTTT. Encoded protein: CASSVGTGSSTDTQYF. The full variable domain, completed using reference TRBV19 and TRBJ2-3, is DGGITQSPKYLFRKEGQNVTLSCEQNLNHDAMYWYRQDPGQGLRLIYYSQIVNDFQKGDIAEGYSVSREKKESFPLTVTSAQKNPTAFYLCASSVGTGSSTDTQYFGPGTRLTVL.

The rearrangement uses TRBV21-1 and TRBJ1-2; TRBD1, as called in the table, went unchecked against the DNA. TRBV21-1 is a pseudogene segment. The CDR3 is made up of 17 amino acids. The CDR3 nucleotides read TGTGCCAGCAGCAAAGCGAGAAGAACAGGGGGCGTTGGTGGCTACACCTTC. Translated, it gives CASSKARRTGGVGGYTF.

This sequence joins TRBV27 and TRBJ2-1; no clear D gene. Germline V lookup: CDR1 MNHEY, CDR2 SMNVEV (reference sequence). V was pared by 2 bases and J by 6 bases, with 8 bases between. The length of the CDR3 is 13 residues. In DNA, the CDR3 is TGTGCCAGCAGTTTAATTATGAGCAATGAGCAGTTCTTC. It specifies CASSLIMSNEQFF.

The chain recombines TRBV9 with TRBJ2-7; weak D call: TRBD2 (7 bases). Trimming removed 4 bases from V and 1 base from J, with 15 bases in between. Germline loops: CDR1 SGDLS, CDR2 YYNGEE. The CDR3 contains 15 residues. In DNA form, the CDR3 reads TGTGCCAGCAGCCCCCCCGGGGGGCTATCCTACGAGCAGTACTTC. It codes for CASSPPGGLSYEQYF.

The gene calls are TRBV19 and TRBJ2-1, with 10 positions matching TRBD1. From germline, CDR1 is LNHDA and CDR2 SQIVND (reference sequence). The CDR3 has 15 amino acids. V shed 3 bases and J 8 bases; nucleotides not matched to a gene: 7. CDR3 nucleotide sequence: TGTGCCAGTAGTATGGACAGGGGGAGGTTAGATGAGCAGTTCTTC. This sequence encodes CASSMDRGRLDEQFF.

The CDR3 here is CASSSRDARGDTQYF. In DNA form, the CDR3 reads TGTGCCAGCAGTTCCCGGGACGCCCGGGGGGATACGCAGTATTTT. The chain is built from TRBV6-5 and TRBJ2-3; D may be TRBD2 (6 bases). V lost 4 bases and J lost 6, with 17 bases in between. CDR1 MNHEY and CDR2 SVGAGI come from the germline V gene. The CDR3 has 15 amino acids.

DNA of the CDR3: TGTGCCAGCAGCACATTGACTAGCGGGAGTTCAGTGGCGGATACGCAGTATTTT. Translating it yields CASSTLTSGSSVADTQYF. The chain carries TRBV7-9 and TRBJ2-3; TRBD2 matches at 12 bases. Losses at the gene ends were 5 bases for V and 6 bases for J; bases not matched to a gene: 15. Per germline, CDR1 SEHNR and CDR2 FQNEAQ (reference sequence). The length of the CDR3 is 18 residues.